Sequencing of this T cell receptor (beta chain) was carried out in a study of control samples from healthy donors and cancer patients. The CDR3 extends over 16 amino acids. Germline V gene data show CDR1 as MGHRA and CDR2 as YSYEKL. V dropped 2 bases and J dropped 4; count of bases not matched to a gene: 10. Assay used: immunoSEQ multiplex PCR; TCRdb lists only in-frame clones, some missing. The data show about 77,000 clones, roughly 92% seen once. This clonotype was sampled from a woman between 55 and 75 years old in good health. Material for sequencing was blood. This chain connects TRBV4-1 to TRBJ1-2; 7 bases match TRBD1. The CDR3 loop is CASSQLKTGATYGYTF. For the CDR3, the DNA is TGCGCCAGCAGCCAACTCAAAACAGGGGCTACCTATGGCTACACCTTC.